The T cell receptor beta chain under discussion was sequenced for a study of blood T cell repertoires in COVID-19. V shed 4 bases and J 10 bases; nucleotides not matched to a gene: 12. Germline CDR1 is SGDLS and CDR2 is YYNGEE. CDR3 length: 14 amino acids. Sequencing was performed with immunoSEQ multiplex PCR; in TCRdb, only in-frame clones are kept and a portion is missing. The data contain around 120,000 clones, 90% of them singletons. The specimen was peripheral blood. The receptor was derived from a woman aged 60-75 years with COVID-19, enrolled during active disease. V is TRBV9 and J is TRBJ1-2; 8 nucleotides agree with TRBD1. For the CDR3, the DNA is TGTGCCAGCAGCTCTCTATCGGACAGGGTTGCCTACACCTTC. Its protein product is CASSSLSDRVAYTF.